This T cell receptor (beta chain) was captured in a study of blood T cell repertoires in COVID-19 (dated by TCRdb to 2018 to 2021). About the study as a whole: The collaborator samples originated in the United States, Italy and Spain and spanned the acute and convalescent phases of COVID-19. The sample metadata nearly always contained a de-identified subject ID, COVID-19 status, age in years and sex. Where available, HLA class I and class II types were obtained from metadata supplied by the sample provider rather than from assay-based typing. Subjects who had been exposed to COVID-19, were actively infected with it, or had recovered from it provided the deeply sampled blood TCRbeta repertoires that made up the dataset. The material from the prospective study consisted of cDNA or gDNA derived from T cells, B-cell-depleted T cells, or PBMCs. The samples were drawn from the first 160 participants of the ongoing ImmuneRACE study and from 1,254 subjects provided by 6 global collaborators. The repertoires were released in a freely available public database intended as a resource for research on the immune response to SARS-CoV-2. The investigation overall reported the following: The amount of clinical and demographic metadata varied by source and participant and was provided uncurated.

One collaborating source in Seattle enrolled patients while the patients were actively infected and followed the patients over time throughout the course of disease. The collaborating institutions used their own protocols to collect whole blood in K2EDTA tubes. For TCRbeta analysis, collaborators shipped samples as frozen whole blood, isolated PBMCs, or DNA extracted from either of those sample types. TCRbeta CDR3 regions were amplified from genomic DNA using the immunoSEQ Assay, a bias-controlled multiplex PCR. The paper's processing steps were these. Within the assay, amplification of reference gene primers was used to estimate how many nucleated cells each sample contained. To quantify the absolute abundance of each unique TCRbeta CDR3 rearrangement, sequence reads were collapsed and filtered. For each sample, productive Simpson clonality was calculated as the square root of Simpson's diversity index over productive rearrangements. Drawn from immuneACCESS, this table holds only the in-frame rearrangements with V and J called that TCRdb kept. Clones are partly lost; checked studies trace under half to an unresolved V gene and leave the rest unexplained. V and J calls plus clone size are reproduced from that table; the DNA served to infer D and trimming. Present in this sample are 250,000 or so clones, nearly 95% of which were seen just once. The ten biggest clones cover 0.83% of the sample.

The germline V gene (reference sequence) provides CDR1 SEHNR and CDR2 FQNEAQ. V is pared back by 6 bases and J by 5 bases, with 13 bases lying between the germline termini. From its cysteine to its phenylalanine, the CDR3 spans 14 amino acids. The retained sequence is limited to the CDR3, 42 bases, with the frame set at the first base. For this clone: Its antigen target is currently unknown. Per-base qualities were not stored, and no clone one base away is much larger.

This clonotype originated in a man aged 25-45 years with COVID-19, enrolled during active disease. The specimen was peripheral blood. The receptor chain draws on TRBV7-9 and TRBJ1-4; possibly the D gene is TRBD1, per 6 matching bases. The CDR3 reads CASSLDRRNEKLFF. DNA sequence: TGTGCCAGCAGTTTGGACAGAAGAAATGAAAAACTGTTTTTT.